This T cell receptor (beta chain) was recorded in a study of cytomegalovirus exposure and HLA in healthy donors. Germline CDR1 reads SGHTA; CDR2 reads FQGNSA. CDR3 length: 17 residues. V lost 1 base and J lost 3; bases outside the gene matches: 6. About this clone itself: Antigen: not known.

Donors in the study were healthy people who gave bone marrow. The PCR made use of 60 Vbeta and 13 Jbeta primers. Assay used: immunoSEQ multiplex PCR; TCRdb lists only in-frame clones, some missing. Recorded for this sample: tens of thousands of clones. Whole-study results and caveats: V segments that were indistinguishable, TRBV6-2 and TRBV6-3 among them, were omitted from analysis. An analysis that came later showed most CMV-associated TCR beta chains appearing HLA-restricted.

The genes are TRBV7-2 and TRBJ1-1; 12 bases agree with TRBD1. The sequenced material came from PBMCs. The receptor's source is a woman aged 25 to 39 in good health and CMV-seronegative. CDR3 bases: TGTGCCAGCAGCTTAGTAGGGACAGGGGGCGGATACACTGAAGCTTTCTTT. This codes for CASSLVGTGGGYTEAFF. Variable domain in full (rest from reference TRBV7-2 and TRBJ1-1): GAGVSQSPSNKVTEKGKDVELRCDPISGHTALYWYRQSLGQGLEFLIYFQGNSAPDKSGLPSDRFSAERTGGSVSTLTIQRTQQEDSAVYLCASSLVGTGGGYTEAFFGQGTRLTVV.